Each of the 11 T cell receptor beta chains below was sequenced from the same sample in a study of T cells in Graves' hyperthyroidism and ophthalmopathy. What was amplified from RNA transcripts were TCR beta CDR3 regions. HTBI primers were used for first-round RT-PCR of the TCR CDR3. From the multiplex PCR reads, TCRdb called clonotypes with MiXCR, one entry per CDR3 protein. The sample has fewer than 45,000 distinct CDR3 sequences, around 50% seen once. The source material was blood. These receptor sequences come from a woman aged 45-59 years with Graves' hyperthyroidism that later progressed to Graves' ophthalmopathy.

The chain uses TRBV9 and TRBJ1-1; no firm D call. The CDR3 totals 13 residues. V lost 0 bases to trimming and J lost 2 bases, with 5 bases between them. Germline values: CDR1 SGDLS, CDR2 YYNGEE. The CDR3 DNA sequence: TGTGCCAGCAGCGTAGTACTTAACACTGAAGCTTTCTTT. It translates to CASSVVLNTEAFF.

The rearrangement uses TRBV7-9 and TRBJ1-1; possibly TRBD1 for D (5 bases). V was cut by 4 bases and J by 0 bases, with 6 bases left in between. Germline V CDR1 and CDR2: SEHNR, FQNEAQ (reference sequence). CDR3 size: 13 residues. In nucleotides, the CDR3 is TGTGCCAGCAGCTCGACAGTGAACACTGAAGCTTTCTTT. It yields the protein CASSSTVNTEAFF.

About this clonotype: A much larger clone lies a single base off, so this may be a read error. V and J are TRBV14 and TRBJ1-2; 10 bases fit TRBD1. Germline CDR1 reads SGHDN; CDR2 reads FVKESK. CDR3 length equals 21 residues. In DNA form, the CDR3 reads TGTGCCAGCAGCACTAAGAGGGGAAAGACAGGGGGCCGGCAAATAAACTATGGCTACGCCTTC. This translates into CASSTKRGKTGGRQINYGYAF. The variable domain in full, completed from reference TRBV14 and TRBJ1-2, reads EAGVTQFPSHSVIEKGQTVTLRCDPISGHDNLYWYRRVMGKEIKFLLHFVKESKQDESGMPNNRFLAERTGGTYSTLKVQPAELEDSGVYFCASSTKRGKTGGRQINYGYAFGSGTRLTVV.

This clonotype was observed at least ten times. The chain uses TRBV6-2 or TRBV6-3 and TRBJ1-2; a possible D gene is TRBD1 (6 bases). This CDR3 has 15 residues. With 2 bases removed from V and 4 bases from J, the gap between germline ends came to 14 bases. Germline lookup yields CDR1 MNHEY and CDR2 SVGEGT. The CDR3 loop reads CASSYPETGGYGYTF. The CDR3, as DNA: TGTGCCAGCAGTTACCCCGAGACAGGCGGCTATGGCTACACCTTC.

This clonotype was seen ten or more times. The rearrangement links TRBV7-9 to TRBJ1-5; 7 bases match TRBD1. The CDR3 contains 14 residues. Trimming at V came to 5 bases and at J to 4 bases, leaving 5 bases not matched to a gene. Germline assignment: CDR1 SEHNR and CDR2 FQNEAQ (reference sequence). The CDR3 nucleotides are TGTGCCAGCAGCCGGACAGGAGAGAATCAGCCCCAGCATTTT. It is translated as CASSRTGENQPQHF.

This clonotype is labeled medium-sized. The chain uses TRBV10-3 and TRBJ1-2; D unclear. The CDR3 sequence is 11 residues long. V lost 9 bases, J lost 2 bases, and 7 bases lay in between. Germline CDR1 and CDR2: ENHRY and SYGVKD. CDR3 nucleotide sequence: TGTGCCATTTCGGGGAACTATGGCTACACCTTC. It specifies CAISGNYGYTF.

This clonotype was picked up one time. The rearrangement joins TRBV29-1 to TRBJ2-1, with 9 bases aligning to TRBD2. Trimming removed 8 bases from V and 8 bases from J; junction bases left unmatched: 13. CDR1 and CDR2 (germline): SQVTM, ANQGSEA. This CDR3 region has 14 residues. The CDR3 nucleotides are TGCAGCTTAGGAGTTAGCGGGAGTACCCATGAGCAGTTCTTC. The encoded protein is CSLGVSGSTHEQFF.

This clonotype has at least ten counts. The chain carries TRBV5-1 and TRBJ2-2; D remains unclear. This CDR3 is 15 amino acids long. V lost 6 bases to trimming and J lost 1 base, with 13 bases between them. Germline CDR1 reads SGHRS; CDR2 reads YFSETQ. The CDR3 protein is CASTPRAGNTGELFF. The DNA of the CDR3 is TGCGCCAGCACCCCCCGGGCAGGGAACACCGGGGAGCTGTTTTTT.

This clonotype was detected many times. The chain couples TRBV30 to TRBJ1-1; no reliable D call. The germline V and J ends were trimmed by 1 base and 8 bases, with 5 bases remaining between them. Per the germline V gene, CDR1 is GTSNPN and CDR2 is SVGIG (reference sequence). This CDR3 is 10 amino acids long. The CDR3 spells CAWSAKEAFF. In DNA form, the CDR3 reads TGTGCCTGGAGTGCGAAGGAAGCTTTCTTT.

The CDR3 reads CASSPRYEPNEKLFF. The DNA for the CDR3 is TGTGCCAGCTCACCACGTTACGAGCCTAATGAAAAACTGTTTTTT. V is TRBV11-2 and J is TRBJ1-4, with unresolved D. The CDR3 has 15 amino acids. Germline V lookup: CDR1 SGHAT, CDR2 FQNNGV. Between the trimmed V and J ends, which lost 8 bases and 3 bases, there was a span of 16 bases.

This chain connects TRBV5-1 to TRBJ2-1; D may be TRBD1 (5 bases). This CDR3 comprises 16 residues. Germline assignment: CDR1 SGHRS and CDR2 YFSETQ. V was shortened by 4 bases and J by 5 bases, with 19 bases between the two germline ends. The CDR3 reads CASSNGQGSGNNEQFF. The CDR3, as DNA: TGCGCCAGCAGCAACGGACAAGGCTCTGGAAACAATGAGCAGTTCTTC.